The source of this T cell receptor (beta chain) is a study of T cell repertoires in cytomegalovirus infection (dated by TCRdb to the late 2010s). With regard to the full study: Recently identified HLA-C-restricted CMV epitopes, whose presentation resists viral immunomodulation, were targeted by peptide stimulations together with well-studied HLA-B-restricted epitopes. Because public TCR beta signatures pointed to carriage of CMV infection together with the matching HLA type, the HLA type of each donor mattered for the analysis. What the study reported, not specific to this receptor: The ex vivo response was dominated by HLA-C-restricted CMV-specific TCR beta clonotypes, and the single most frequent clonotype in two of eight donors was supplied by these HLA-C-restricted clonotypes. In both this cohort and an independent roughly 360-donor cohort, the cumulative frequency of public TCR beta family members distinguished carriers of CMV infection plus the relevant HLA type.

The sample was run on an Illumina HiSeq 1500. TCRdb ran its own pipeline on the public reads, namely fastp trimming at Q25 and MiXCR clone calling, and kept in-frame beta chains. One record per CDR3 amino acid sequence lists the most common genes and DNA. This sample comprises 680,000 or so distinct CDR3 sequences, roughly 36% of them detected only once. Jointly, the top ten make up 15% to 20% of the sample. A word on this clonotype: What this receptor recognizes is not known. No base-level quality is on record; no much larger clone is a single base apart.

Looking up the germline V gene yields CDR1 SNHLY and CDR2 FYNNEI. V loses 7 bases, J loses 5 bases, and the germline ends lie 17 bases apart. The CDR3 runs 14 residues from the cysteine to the phenylalanine. The only DNA kept is the CDR3, 42 bases in frame from the first base. Taken with the paper, the label for treatment or condition translates to: in vitro stimulation with specific CMV peptide epitopes to enrich CMV-specific T cells. The source material was cultured PBMCs, sampled from culture after CMV antigen stimulation. The chain is made from TRBV2 and TRBJ2-5, with the D gene tentatively TRBD1 or TRBD2, based on 6 matching bases in each. The TCR was taken from a human donor in good health (CMV status not recorded). Some clones in this sample may be carry-over from other donors' samples. The CDR3 sequence is CASKGGMEEETQYF. The DNA sequence is TGTGCCAGCAAGGGGGGCATGGAGGAGGAGACCCAGTACTTC.